This T cell receptor (beta chain) was identified in a study of shared clonotypes between healthy human individuals. Overall study results and limits: Among several donors, roughly 5.4% of naive CD4 clonotypes were found in common.

The CDR3 is 14 amino acids. Germline CDR1 and CDR2: SGHDT and YYEEEE. V was trimmed by 2 bases and J by 2 bases, leaving 10 bases between them. Clones were read by immunoSEQ multiplex PCR, and TCRdb kept only the in-frame ones, dropping some. Among 740,000 or so clones listed, about 80% were seen once. As for this clone: Its antigen is as yet unknown.

The source material was memory CD4+ T cells sorted from blood. Subset described: CD45RA-negative fraction. The clonotype comes from a woman aged 25-40 years in good health. The V call is TRBV5-6, the J call TRBJ1-2; D uncertain. CDR3 coding DNA: TGTGCCAGCAGCTTACAAAACGGAAACTATGGCTACACCTTC. Its protein product is CASSLQNGNYGYTF.